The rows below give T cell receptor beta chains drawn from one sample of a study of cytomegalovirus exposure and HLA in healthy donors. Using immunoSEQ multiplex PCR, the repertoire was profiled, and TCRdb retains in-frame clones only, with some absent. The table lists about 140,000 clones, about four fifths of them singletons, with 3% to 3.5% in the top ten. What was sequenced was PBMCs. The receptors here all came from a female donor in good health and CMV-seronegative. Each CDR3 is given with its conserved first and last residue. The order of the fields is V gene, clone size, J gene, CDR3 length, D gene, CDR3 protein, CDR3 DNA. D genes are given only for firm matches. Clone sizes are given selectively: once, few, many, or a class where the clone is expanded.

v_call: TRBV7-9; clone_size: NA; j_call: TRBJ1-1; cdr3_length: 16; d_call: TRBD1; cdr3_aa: CASSTGTDLMNTEAFF; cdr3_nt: TGTGCCAGCAGCACAGGGACAGACCTCATGAACACTGAAGCTTTCTTT
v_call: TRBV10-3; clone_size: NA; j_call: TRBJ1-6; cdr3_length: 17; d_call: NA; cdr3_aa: CAISESTRGGLGSPLHF; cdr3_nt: TGTGCCATCAGTGAGTCGACTCGAGGGGGATTAGGTTCACCCCTCCACTTT
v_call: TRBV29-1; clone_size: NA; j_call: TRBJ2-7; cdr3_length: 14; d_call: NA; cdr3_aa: CSVGGRGTSREQYF; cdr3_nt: TGCAGCGTTGGGGGACGGGGGACCTCCCGGGAGCAGTACTTC
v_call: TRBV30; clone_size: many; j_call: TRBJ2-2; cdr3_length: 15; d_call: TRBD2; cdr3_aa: CAWRAGVMNTGELFF; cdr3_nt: TGTGCCTGGAGAGCGGGAGTGATGAACACCGGGGAGCTGTTTTTT
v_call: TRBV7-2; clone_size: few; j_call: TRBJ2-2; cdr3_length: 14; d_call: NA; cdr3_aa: CASSSIPGAGELFF; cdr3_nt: TGTGCCAGCAGCTCCATACCGGGGGCCGGGGAGCTGTTTTTT
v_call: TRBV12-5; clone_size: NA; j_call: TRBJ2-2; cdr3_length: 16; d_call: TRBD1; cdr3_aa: CASGAKGTDFTGELFF; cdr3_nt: TGTGCTAGTGGGGCCAAGGGGACAGACTTCACCGGGGAGCTGTTTTTT
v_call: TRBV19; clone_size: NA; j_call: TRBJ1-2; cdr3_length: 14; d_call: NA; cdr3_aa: CASSIGGVEYGYTF; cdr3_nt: TGTGCCAGTAGTATAGGGGGAGTAGAGTATGGCTACACCTTC
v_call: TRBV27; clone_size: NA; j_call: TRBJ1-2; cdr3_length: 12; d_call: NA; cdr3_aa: CASSMAGYGYTF; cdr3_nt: TGTGCCAGCAGTATGGCTGGCTATGGCTACACCTTC
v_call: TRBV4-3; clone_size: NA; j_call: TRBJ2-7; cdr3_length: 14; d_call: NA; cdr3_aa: CASSQEPGPYEQYF; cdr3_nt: TGCGCCAGCAGCCAAGAGCCAGGCCCCTACGAGCAGTACTTC
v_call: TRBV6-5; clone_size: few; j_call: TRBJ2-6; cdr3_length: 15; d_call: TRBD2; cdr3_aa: CASSGRRAGANVLTF; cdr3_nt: TGTGCCAGCAGCGGGAGGAGGGCTGGGGCCAACGTCCTGACTTTC
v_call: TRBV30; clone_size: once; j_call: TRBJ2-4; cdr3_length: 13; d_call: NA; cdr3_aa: CAWSYSAKNIQYF; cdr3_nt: TGTGCCTGGAGTTATAGCGCCAAAAACATTCAGTACTTC
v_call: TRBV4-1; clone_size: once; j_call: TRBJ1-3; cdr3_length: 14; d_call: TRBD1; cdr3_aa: CASSQDRLGNTIYF; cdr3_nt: TGCGCCAGCAGCCAGGACAGGCTAGGAAACACCATATATTTT
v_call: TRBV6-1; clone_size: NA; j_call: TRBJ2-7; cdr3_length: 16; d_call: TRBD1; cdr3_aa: CASSEWVRDSFYEQYF; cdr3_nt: TGTGCCAGCAGTGAATGGGTACGGGACAGTTTCTACGAGCAGTACTTC
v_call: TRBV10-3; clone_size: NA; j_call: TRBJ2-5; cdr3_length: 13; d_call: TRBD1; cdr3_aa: CAISFDRDETQYF; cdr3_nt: TGTGCCATCAGTTTTGACAGGGACGAGACCCAGTACTTC
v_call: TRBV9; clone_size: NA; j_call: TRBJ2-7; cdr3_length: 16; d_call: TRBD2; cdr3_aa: CASSVGGGGGSYEQYF; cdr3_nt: TGTGCCAGCAGCGTAGGTGGCGGGGGAGGGTCCTACGAGCAGTACTTC
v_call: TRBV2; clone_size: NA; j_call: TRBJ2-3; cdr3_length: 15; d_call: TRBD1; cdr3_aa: CASSVRDRGADTQYF; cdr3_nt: TGTGCCAGCAGTGTCCGGGACAGGGGAGCGGATACGCAGTATTTT
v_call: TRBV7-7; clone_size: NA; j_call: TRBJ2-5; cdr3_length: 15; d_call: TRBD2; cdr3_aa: CASSSGGSFQETQYF; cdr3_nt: TGTGCTAGCAGCTCCGGGGGGTCCTTTCAAGAGACCCAGTACTTC
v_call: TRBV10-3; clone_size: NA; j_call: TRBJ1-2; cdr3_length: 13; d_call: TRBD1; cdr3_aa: CAISEEGANGYTF; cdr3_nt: TGTGCCATCAGTGAAGAGGGGGCCAATGGCTACACCTTC
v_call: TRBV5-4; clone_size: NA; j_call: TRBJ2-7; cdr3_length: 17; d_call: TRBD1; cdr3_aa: CASSSDRGRFGFYEQYF; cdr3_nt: TGTGCCAGCAGCTCAGACAGGGGGCGGTTCGGATTCTACGAGCAGTACTTC
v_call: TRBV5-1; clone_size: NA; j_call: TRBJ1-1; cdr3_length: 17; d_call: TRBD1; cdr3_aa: CASSGDRGQGALTEAFF; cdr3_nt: TGCGCCAGCAGCGGCGATAGGGGACAGGGGGCTCTTACTGAAGCTTTCTTT
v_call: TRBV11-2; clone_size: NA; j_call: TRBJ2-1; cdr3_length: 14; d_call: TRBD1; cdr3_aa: CASSLSGQGNEQFF; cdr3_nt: TGTGCCAGCAGCTTATCGGGACAGGGCAATGAGCAGTTCTTC
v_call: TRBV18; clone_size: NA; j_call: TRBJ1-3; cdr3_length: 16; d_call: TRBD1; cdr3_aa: CASSPQGTGNGNTIYF; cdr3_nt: TGTGCCAGCTCACCGCAGGGGACAGGGAATGGAAACACCATATATTTT
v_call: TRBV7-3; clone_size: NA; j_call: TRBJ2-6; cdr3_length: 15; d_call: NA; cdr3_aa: CASSFDRLGANVLTF; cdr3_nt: TGTGCCAGCAGCTTCGACAGGCTTGGGGCCAACGTCCTGACTTTC
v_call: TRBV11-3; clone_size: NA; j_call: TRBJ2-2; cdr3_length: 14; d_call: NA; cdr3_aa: CASSLEYTTGELFF; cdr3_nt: TGTGCCAGCAGCTTAGAGTACACCACCGGGGAGCTGTTTTTT
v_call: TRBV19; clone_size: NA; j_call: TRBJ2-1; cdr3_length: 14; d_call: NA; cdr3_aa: CASSIVGGRNEQFF; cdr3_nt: TGTGCCAGTAGTATTGTGGGGGGGCGGAATGAGCAGTTCTTC
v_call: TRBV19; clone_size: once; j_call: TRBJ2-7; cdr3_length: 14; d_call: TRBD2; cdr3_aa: CASSNGRAPYEQYF; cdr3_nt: TGTGCCAGTAGTAACGGGAGGGCCCCCTACGAGCAGTACTTC
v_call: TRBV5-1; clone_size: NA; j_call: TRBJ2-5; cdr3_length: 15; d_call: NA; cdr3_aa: CASSSTGGSVETQYF; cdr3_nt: TGCGCCAGCAGCTCGACGGGGGGCTCAGTGGAGACCCAGTACTTC
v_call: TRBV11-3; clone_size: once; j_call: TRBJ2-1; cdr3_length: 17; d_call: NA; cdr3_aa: CASSLVAGLILFSEQFF; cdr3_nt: TGTGCCAGCAGCTTAGTTGCCGGACTGATTCTTTTCTCAGAGCAGTTCTTC
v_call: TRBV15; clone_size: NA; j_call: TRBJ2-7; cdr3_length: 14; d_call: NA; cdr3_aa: CATSSGAGLREQYF; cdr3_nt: TGTGCCACCAGCAGCGGGGCGGGATTGAGGGAGCAGTACTTC
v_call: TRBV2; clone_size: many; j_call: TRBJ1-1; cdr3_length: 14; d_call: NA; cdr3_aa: CASNVRGSNTEAFF; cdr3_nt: TGTGCCAGCAACGTACGGGGATCGAACACTGAAGCTTTCTTT
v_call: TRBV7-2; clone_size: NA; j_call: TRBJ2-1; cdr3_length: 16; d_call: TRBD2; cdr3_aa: CASSRLSGNLYNEQFF; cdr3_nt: TGTGCCAGCAGCCGTCTTAGCGGGAATTTATACAATGAGCAGTTCTTC
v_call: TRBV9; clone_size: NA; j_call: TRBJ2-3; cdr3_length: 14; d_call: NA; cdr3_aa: CASSVESGTDTQYF; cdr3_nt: TGTGCCAGCAGCGTAGAAAGCGGCACAGATACGCAGTATTTT
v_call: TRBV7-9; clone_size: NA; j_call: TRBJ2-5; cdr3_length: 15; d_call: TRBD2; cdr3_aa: CASEPGGPGVGAQYF; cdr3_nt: TGTGCCAGCGAACCGGGGGGACCCGGGGTGGGGGCCCAGTACTTC
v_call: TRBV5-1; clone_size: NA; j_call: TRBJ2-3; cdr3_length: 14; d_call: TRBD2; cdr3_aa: CASSFSGSTDTQYF; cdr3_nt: TGCGCCAGCAGCTTTAGCGGGAGCACAGATACGCAGTATTTT
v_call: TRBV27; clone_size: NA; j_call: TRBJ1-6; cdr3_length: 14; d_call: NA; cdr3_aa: CASRPSGGNSPLHF; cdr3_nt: TGTGCCAGCAGGCCGTCCGGCGGGAATTCACCCCTCCACTTT
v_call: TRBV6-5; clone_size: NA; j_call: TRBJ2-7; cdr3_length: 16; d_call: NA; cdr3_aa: CASSYSGPGSSYEQYF; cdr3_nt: TGTGCCAGCAGTTACTCGGGTCCGGGGAGCTCCTACGAGCAGTACTTC
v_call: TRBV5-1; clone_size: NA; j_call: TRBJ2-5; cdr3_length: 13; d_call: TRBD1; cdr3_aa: CASTTGGQETQYF; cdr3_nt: TGCGCCAGCACCACAGGGGGCCAAGAGACCCAGTACTTC
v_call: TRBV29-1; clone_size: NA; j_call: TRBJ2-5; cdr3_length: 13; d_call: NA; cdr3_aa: CSVGGSFQETQYF; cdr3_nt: TGCAGCGTTGGGGGCAGCTTCCAAGAGACCCAGTACTTC
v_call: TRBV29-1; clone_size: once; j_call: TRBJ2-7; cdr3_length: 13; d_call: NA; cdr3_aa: CSVDGSDSYEQYF; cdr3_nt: TGCAGCGTTGACGGGAGCGACTCCTACGAGCAGTACTTC
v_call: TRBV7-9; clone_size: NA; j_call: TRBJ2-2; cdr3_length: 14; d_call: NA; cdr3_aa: CASRGLAHTGELFF; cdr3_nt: TGTGCCAGCAGAGGACTGGCGCACACCGGGGAGCTGTTTTTT
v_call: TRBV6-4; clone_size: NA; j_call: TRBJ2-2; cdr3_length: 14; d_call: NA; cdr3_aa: CASSPRVTTGELFF; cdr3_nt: TGTGCCAGCAGTCCCAGGGTCACCACCGGGGAGCTGTTTTTT
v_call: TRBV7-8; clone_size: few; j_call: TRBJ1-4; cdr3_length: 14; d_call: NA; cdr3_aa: CASSIDRLNEKLFF; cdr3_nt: TGTGCCAGCAGCATCGACAGGCTAAATGAAAAACTGTTTTTT
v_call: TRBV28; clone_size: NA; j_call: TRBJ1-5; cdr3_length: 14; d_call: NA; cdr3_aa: CASSGQTSNQPQHF; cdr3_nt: TGTGCCAGCAGTGGGCAGACTAGCAATCAGCCCCAGCATTTT
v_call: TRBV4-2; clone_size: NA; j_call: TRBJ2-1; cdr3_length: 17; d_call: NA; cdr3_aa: CASSRQGGSTVTGEQFF; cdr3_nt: TGTGCCAGCAGCCGGCAGGGGGGCTCCACCGTCACAGGGGAGCAGTTCTTC
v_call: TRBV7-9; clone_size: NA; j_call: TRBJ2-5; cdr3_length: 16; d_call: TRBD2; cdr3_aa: CASSPGLAGGTETQYF; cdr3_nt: TGTGCCAGCAGCCCCGGCTTAGCGGGGGGTACAGAGACCCAGTACTTC
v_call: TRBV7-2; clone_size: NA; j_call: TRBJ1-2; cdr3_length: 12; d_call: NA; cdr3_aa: CASSSGPYGYTF; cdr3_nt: TGTGCCAGCAGCTCTGGCCCCTATGGCTACACCTTC
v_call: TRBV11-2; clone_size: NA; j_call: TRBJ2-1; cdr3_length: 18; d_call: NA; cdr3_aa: CASSKIPGTISSYNEQFF; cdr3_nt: TGTGCCAGCAGCAAGATCCCCGGGACAATCAGCTCCTACAATGAGCAGTTCTTC
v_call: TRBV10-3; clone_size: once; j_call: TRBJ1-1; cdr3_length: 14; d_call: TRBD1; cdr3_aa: CAIRPTGRNDEAFF; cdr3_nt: TGTGCCATCAGACCGACAGGGAGAAACGATGAAGCTTTCTTT